These 26 T cell receptor beta chains originate from one sample sequenced in a study of blood T cells in healthy people across ages (dated by TCRdb to between 2014 and 2016). The library relied on 5' RACE. The reads were generated on an Illumina HiSeq 2500. A second roughly 6 to 11 cycle PCR used a sample-barcoded 5' primer and a J-beta primer mix. TCRdb reprocessing: public reads trimmed at Q25 with fastp, clones called with MiXCR, in-frame beta chains kept. Merged by CDR3 protein, the rows form single entries marked with the most common genes and DNA. The sample records around 990,000 distinct CDR3 sequences, approximately 25% of which are singletons. Clones ranked in the top ten supply about 0.69% of the sample. The data also belong to a second study, concerning T cells of mothers and their children.

The sample taken for sequencing was blood. These receptors came from a girl aged 2 to 9 in good health.

This rearrangement joins TRBV28 to TRBJ2-5, with D maybe TRBD2 (6 bases). TRBJ2-7 matches the DNA end more closely, so the J call is doubtful. The CDR3 length is 15 residues. CDR1 is MDHEN and CDR2 is SYDVKM in the germline V gene. The CDR3, as DNA: TGTGCCAGCAGTCCGATGAGGCGGGGTACCCCCGAGCAGTACTTC. Protein sequence: CASSPMRRGTPEQYF.

V is TRBV29-1 and J is TRBJ2-7; D is undetermined. CDR3 size: 12 residues. Trimming shortened V by 7 bases and J by 5 bases, and 15 bases separated the two germline ends. CDR1 is SQVTM, CDR2 ANQGSEA, per germline. The CDR3 loop reads CSAPSGSHEQYF. CDR3 nucleotide sequence: TGCAGCGCGCCGTCGGGTTCTCACGAGCAGTACTTC.

V and J are TRBV25-1 and TRBJ2-5; TRBD2 aligns across 7 bases. The junction had 1 base not matched to a gene; V was cut back by 2 bases and J by 1 base. The germline gives CDR1 MGHDK, CDR2 SYGVNS. The CDR3 has 14 amino acids. The CDR3 spells CASSEGGSQETQYF. The CDR3 DNA reads TGTGCCAGCAGTGAAGGCGGGAGCCAAGAGACCCAGTACTTC.

The chain uses TRBV6-6 and TRBJ1-2; no firm D call. V was clipped by 6 bases and J by 5 bases, with 22 bases between them. The CDR3 totals 16 residues. From germline, CDR1 is MNHNY and CDR2 SVGAGI (reference sequence). The CDR3 nucleotides read TGTGCCAGCAGCACATCGTTACGTCCATCTGAGTATGGCTACACCTTC. This codes for CASSTSLRPSEYGYTF.

The chain has TRBV28 and TRBJ2-1, with TRBD2 matching 11 bases. With 8 bases clipped from V and 13 bases from J, the junction kept 19 bases outside the gene matches. The CDR3 sequence is 16 residues long. Looked up from germline, CDR1 is MDHEN and CDR2 is SYDVKM. CDR3 nucleotide sequence: TGTGCCAGCGGCCCCATAGCGGGAGGGCCTATATCCTCCCAGTTCTTC. Translated: CASGPIAGGPISSQFF.

The chain couples TRBV5-1 to TRBJ1-4; no definite D call. Germline V gene sequence: CDR1 SGHRS, CDR2 YFSETQ. The CDR3 is 14 amino acids. Trimming cost V 2 bases and J 3 bases, with 8 bases left between them. CDR3 residues: CASSFGQANEKLFF. The CDR3 nucleotides read TGCGCCAGCAGCTTCGGTCAGGCTAATGAAAAACTGTTTTTT. Together with reference TRBV5-1 and TRBJ1-4, the CDR3 gives the full variable domain: KAGVTQTPRYLIKTRGQQVTLSCSPISGHRSVSWYQQTPGQGLQFLFEYFSETQRNKGNFPGRFSGRQFSNSRSEMNVSTLELGDSALYLCASSFGQANEKLFFGSGTQLSVL.

This clonotype was seen a few times. This sequence joins TRBV20-1 and TRBJ2-5, with 9 positions matching TRBD2. V shed 3 bases and J 3 bases; nucleotides not matched to a gene: 8. The germline V gene encodes CDR1 DFQATT and CDR2 SNEGSKA (reference sequence). The CDR3 runs 15 residues. This CDR3 reads CSASPLAGYKETQYF. In DNA form, the CDR3 reads TGCAGTGCTAGCCCACTAGCGGGTTATAAAGAGACCCAGTACTTC.

In its sample, this clonotype was seen once. Compared with germline, one end of the junction differs, possibly owing to a read error. The J gene is TRBJ1-1, the V gene TRBV28; D gene uncertain. The CDR3 runs to 13 residues. Looked up from germline, CDR1 is MDHEN and CDR2 is SYDVKM. CDR3 DNA: TGTGCCTGCAGTTCTTCTCCGAACACTGAAGCTTTCTTT. Translation gives CACSSSPNTEAFF. The full variable domain, in which reference TRBV28 and TRBJ1-1 provide the parts outside the CDR3, is DVKVTQSSRYLVKRTGEKVFLECVQDMDHENMFWYRQDPGLGLRLIYFSYDVKMKEKGDIPEGYSVSREKKERFSLILESASTNQTSMYLCACSSSPNTEAFFGQGTRLTVV.

The V call is TRBV27, the J call TRBJ2-5; D tentatively fits TRBD1 or TRBD2 (5 bases each). The CDR3 totals 15 residues. Per the germline V gene, CDR1 is MNHEY and CDR2 is SMNVEV (reference sequence). Trimming left V 6 bases short and J 1 base short, with 15 bases between. The CDR3 DNA reads as TGTGCCAGCAGCTCCCGGGGACGAACCCAAGAGACCCAGTACTTC. Translating it yields CASSSRGRTQETQYF.

This clonotype was observed a few times. CDR3 in amino acids: CSARDVGGSPNEQFF. The CDR3 DNA sequence: TGCAGTGCTAGAGATGTAGGCGGGAGTCCGAATGAGCAGTTCTTC. The chain employs TRBV20-1 and TRBJ2-5; TRBD2 matches at 7 bases. The J call may be wrong; the DNA end is better matched by TRBJ2-1. CDR3 length: 15 residues. The germline V gene has CDR1 DFQATT and CDR2 SNEGSKA (reference sequence).

About this clonotype itself: The junction and the germline gene differ at one end; a read error may be behind it. This chain connects TRBV6-5 to TRBJ2-7; 8 nucleotides line up with TRBD2. Germline V gene data show CDR1 as MNHEY and CDR2 as SVGAGI. This CDR3 region has 14 residues. The CDR3 sequence is CASSYGREVDEQHF. The CDR3 DNA reads as TGTGCCAGCAGTTACGGGCGGGAGGTAGACGAGCAGCACTTC.

The CDR3: CASRSAGAGETQYF. The CDR3 DNA reads as TGTGCCAGCCGGAGTGCGGGGGCGGGGGAGACCCAGTACTTC. The V and J genes are TRBV6-6 and TRBJ2-5; a possible D gene is TRBD2 (7 bases). V was clipped by 8 bases and J by 5 bases, with 18 bases between them. The length of the CDR3 is 14 residues. Germline loops: CDR1 MNHNY, CDR2 SVGAGI (reference sequence).

The rearrangement joins TRBV29-1 to TRBJ2-1; D is unclear. CDR1 is SQVTM, CDR2 ANQGSEA, per germline. CDR3 length: 12 residues. CDR3 DNA sequence: TGCAGGGTGAGGAGCTCCTACAATGAGCAGTTCTTC. It translates to CRVRSSYNEQFF.

The chain carries TRBV20-1 and TRBJ1-4; D gene unclear. The CDR3 extends over 13 amino acids. With 3 bases removed from V and 1 base from J, the gap between germline ends came to 6 bases. Per germline, CDR1 DFQATT and CDR2 SNEGSKA (reference sequence). The CDR3 here is CSASYRTNEKLFF. The DNA of the CDR3 is TGCAGTGCTAGTTACAGAACTAATGAAAAACTGTTTTTT.

The chain combines TRBV12-3 or TRBV12-4 with TRBJ2-1, with D hard to call. Trimming stripped 8 bases from V and 1 base from J, with 6 bases between. This CDR3 has 12 residues. The CDR3 reads CASQGSYNEQFF. Written as DNA, the CDR3 is TGTGCCAGCCAAGGGTCCTACAATGAGCAGTTCTTC.

This clonotype was seen more than once but under ten times. The genes are TRBV27 and TRBJ1-1; D remains unclear. The ends were cut back, 6 bases at V and 4 bases at J, with 15 bases in the middle. Germline CDR1 is MNHEY and CDR2 is SMNVEV (reference sequence). The length of the CDR3 is 14 residues. In DNA form, the CDR3 reads TGTGCCAGCAGCCCCGGGTCACGGGGCACTGAAGCTTTCTTT. Protein product: CASSPGSRGTEAFF.

This clonotype was counted only a few times. This sequence joins TRBV10-3 and TRBJ2-5; D possibly uses TRBD1 or TRBD2 (5 bases each). CDR1 and CDR2 from the germline V gene are ENHRY and SYGVKD. The CDR3 extends over 19 amino acids. Trimming stripped 3 bases from V and 2 bases from J, with 25 bases between. CDR3 DNA: TGTGCCATCAGTGACTTCAGTGTGGGCGGTTGGGGGTCACAAGAGACCCAGTACTTC. It translates to CAISDFSVGGWGSQETQYF.

The V and J genes are TRBV7-3 and TRBJ2-6, with 7 nucleotides matching TRBD2. The CDR3 covers 16 residues. Germline CDR1 is SGHTA and CDR2 is FQGTGA. Losses at the gene ends were 5 bases for V and 2 bases for J; bases not matched to a gene: 6. CDR3 nucleotide sequence: TGTGCCAGCAGCAACTATCGGGGGGCTGGGGCCAACGTCCTGACTTTC. It codes for CASSNYRGAGANVLTF.

This clonotype was detected only a few times. The chain employs TRBV6-2 or TRBV6-3 and TRBJ1-1; D remains unclear. Trimming took off 4 bases at V and 0 bases at J, with 24 bases between the two ends. This CDR3 region has 19 residues. Germline V CDR1 and CDR2: MNHEY, SVGEGT. CDR3 loop: CASSSPSVRRGRMNTEAFF. DNA of the CDR3: TGTGCCAGCAGTTCTCCGAGTGTGCGGAGAGGAAGAATGAACACTGAAGCTTTCTTT.

The chain uses TRBV6-6 and TRBJ2-1; a possible D gene is TRBD1 (5 bases). The germline gives CDR1 MNHNY, CDR2 SVGAGI (reference sequence). Trimming cost V 10 bases and J 1 base, with 11 bases left between them. There are 13 residues in the CDR3. Here the CDR3 DNA reads TGTGCCACCTCATACAGGTCCTACAATGAGCAGTTCTTC. It encodes CATSYRSYNEQFF.

This clonotype was seen a handful of times. CDR3 sequence (DNA): TGTGCCAGCACCGACCTGACAGGAGAAATTATCCAGTACTTC. Translation gives CASTDLTGEIIQYF. This chain joins TRBV6-2 or TRBV6-3 and TRBJ2-5, with D tentatively TRBD1 (6 bases). Germline-derived CDR1 and CDR2 are MNHEY and SVGEGT. Trimming shortened V by 7 bases and J by 10 bases, and 22 bases separated the two germline ends. CDR3 length equals 14 residues.

The V gene is TRBV10-3, the J gene TRBJ2-1; D may be TRBD2 (6 bases). V was trimmed by 4 bases and J by 8 bases, leaving 15 bases between them. The germline CDR1 and CDR2 sequences are ENHRY and SYGVKD. The CDR3 is made up of 14 amino acids. In nucleotides, the CDR3 is TGTGCCATCAGTGTCGGGGGAGGAATCGATGAGCAGTTCTTC. It is translated as CAISVGGGIDEQFF.

V usage is TRBV20-1 and J usage is TRBJ2-2; D is ambiguous. V lost 6 bases and J 1 base, leaving 15 bases between the germline ends. This CDR3 region has 15 residues. The germline V gene has CDR1 DFQATT and CDR2 SNEGSKA (reference sequence). CDR3 region: CSATSAAMNTGELFF. The CDR3 DNA follows: TGCAGTGCCACCTCGGCAGCGATGAACACCGGGGAGCTGTTTTTT.

The J gene is TRBJ1-2, the V gene TRBV7-2; unclear D gene. This CDR3 is built from 15 residues. The V and J ends lost 0 bases and 6 bases respectively, with 14 bases between them. Germline V lookup: CDR1 SGHTA, CDR2 FQGNSA. CDR3 DNA: TGTGCCAGCAGCTTAGCTTTAAGGATGGATCATGGCTACACCTTC. Translating it yields CASSLALRMDHGYTF.

The table lists this clonotype with many counts. This chain connects TRBV12-3 or TRBV12-4 to TRBJ1-1; a possible D gene is TRBD1 (6 bases). This CDR3 spans 14 amino acids. V was pared by 2 bases and J by 1 base, with 8 bases between. The CDR3 sequence is CASSLRGRNTEAFF. Here the CDR3 DNA reads TGTGCCAGCAGTTTAAGGGGGAGGAACACTGAAGCTTTCTTT.

The chain uses TRBV4-1 and TRBJ2-2; 7 nucleotides match TRBD2. Germline-derived CDR1 and CDR2 are MGHRA and YSYEKL. The CDR3 extends over 15 amino acids. J gave up 1 base and V 4 bases, and 3 bases lay outside the gene matches. This CDR3 is CASSLSGKNTGELFF. For the CDR3, the DNA is TGCGCCAGCAGCCTCAGCGGGAAGAACACCGGGGAGCTGTTTTTT.